The sequence of this TCR beta chain was determined in a study of blood T cells in healthy people across ages (dated by TCRdb to 2015 to 2017). In terms of the full investigation: In model experiments, roughly one uniquely barcoded TCR beta cDNA molecule per two T cells was captured by template switching. Using deep sequencing normalized with unique cDNA molecular identifiers, the study measured how TCR beta repertoire diversity changes with age. Donors of different ages were randomly distributed across sequencing lanes to avoid experimental bias. Using the same blood draw, the study looked at two additional independent replicas of 1 million unique cDNA reads for two donors, one aged 18 to 30 and the other aged 80 or older. Donors were grouped into four age groups: young (average approximately 16 years), middle-aged (39), aged (around 66) and long-lived (82).

Systemically healthy Caucasian individuals from Russia, approximately 39 in total and aged about 6 to 100 years, were included as donors. Ten milliliters of peripheral blood were drawn from each donor into EDTA-treated Vacutainer tubes. Ficoll-Paque density-gradient centrifugation was used to isolate PBMCs, with at least 6.5 million per sample. Trizol reagent was used to extract total RNA from PBMCs, with at least 5 micrograms per sample. The percentages of naive CD45RAhigh/CD27high T cells were determined by flow cytometry on a PBMC aliquot from every donor. To note about this clonotype: What this receptor recognizes is not known. It has no much larger one-base neighbor in the sample; base qualities were not kept.

Broad study findings and their caveats: Observed TCR beta diversity per million T cells fell roughly linearly with age, and a significant reduction was already apparent by age around 40. Estimates of total diversity from one million sequenced T cells were regarded as lower bounds and underestimates. Bulk unsorted PBMC profiling prevented conclusive comparison of naive and antigen-experienced compartments. The long-lived group showed more naive CD4+ T cells, fewer expanded clones and increased TCR diversity than the aged group, suggesting age selection. The CMV infection status of donors was not known, potentially confounding age-related changes in expanded clonotypes. Observed TCR beta diversity correlated strongly with the percentage of naive T cells measured by flow cytometry.

Receptors were amplified or captured by 5' RACE. A second roughly 6 to 12 cycle PCR used a sample-barcoded 5' primer and a J-beta primer mix. A template-switch 5' adaptor carrying 12 random nucleotides introduced a unique molecular identifier onto each TCR beta cDNA molecule. At least 2.5 million CDR3-containing paired-end reads were obtained from each sample. The Mint cDNA synthesis kit, primed by a TRBC-specific oligonucleotide, was used to synthesize first-strand cDNA from all RNA. All cDNA was treated with uracil-DNA glycosylase and then went through a first 18-cycle PCR with the universal primers M1SS and BC2_uni_R. Per the original workflow: Normalization of each sample was performed by random selection of 1 million high-quality reads, each carrying a distinct molecular identifier. Reads sharing molecular identifiers were discarded rather than binned into consensus sequences. MiTCR, set to a Q25 quality threshold and the strictest error-elimination algorithm, was used for CDR3 identification, clonotype clustering and error correction. Lower-bound total TCR beta diversity was estimated with a nonparametric unseen species model using Euler transformation. The public reads were quality trimmed at Q25 with fastp and then assembled into clones with MiXCR by TCRdb, keeping productive beta chains. Each entry is one CDR3 protein sequence, shown with its most common DNA and genes. The authors' filters were not applied to this entry. The sample table contains 1.5 million to 2 million distinct CDR3 sequences; only one count was recorded for about 39% of them. The ten largest make up 20% to 25% of the sample.

The sequenced material came from blood. The sequence derives from a human donor in good health.

The nucleotide sequence is TGTGCCAGCAGCGTAGCGGGGGAAGGGAACTATGGCTACACCTTC. The encoded protein is CASSVAGEGNYGYTF. The V gene is TRBV9 and the J gene is TRBJ1-2; matching of 5 bases hints at TRBD1 as the D gene. Deletion took 0 bases off V and 2 bases off J, with a span of 11 bases between the germline ends. Based on the germline V gene, the CDR1 and CDR2 sequences are SGDLS and YYNGEE. CDR3 length: 15 amino acids, cysteine to phenylalanine. Kept here is only the CDR3 DNA, which spans 45 bases and is read in frame from base 1.